This passage covers 20 T cell receptor beta chains from one sample sequenced in a study of PD-1 blockade in classical Hodgkin lymphoma. Clones were read by immunoSEQ multiplex PCR, and TCRdb kept only the in-frame ones, dropping some. Of around 7,900 clones listed, about 80% are singletons. Time point noted: cycle 4 day 1 (C4D1), after five to seven weeks of nivolumab. With no exception, relapse followed autologous stem cell transplantation in all patients, and brentuximab vedotin exposure varied. Sequenced here: peripheral blood mononuclear cells (PBMCs), sampled before the fourth cycle of nivolumab. These receptors all stem from a human donor with classical Hodgkin lymphoma.

This chain uses TRBV6-5 with TRBJ2-5; TRBD2 might be the D (5 bases). Trimming took 8 bases from V and 7 from J, leaving 17 bases between them. Germline CDR1 and CDR2: MNHEY and SVGAGI. There are 13 residues in the CDR3. The CDR3 DNA sequence: TGTGCCAGCCAAATGGACTCGCAGCGGACCCAGTACTTC. Amino acids: CASQMDSQRTQYF.

This chain uses TRBV15 with TRBJ2-5; TRBD1 is a possible D gene (5 bases). This CDR3 contains 13 residues. V was trimmed by 2 bases and J by 5 bases, leaving 9 bases between them. Germline V CDR1 and CDR2: LNHNV, YYDKDF (reference sequence). CDR3 protein: CATSRTAGETQYF. Here the CDR3 DNA reads TGTGCCACCAGCAGAACCGCAGGGGAGACCCAGTACTTC.

This clone is categorized as medium-sized (0.01 to 0.1%). The same CDR3 also results from other DNA sequences found in this sample. The chain has TRBV5-1 and TRBJ1-1; TRBD1 aligns across 9 bases. The CDR3 is 15 residues long. CDR1 and CDR2 (germline): SGHRS, YFSETQ. V lost 2 bases, J lost 2 bases, and 4 bases stayed unmatched. The DNA for the CDR3 is TGCGCCAGCAGCTTCCGACAGGGGGATAACACTGAAGCTTTCTTT. This codes for CASSFRQGDNTEAFF.

This clone occurred once. Additional DNA sequences in this sample encode the identical CDR3. CDR3 nucleotide sequence: TGCGCCAGCAGCTTGGTTCAGGGAGGCACTGAAGCTTTCTTT. Amino acid sequence: CASSLVQGGTEAFF. The chain employs TRBV5-1 and TRBJ1-1; D is perhaps TRBD1 (5 bases). V gave up 0 bases and J gave up 4 bases, with 10 bases separating them. This CDR3 region has 14 residues. Germline loops: CDR1 SGHRS, CDR2 YFSETQ.

The table lists this clone with a count of one. This chain joins TRBV6-4 and TRBJ2-1; the match to TRBD2 covers 11 bases. Germline loops: CDR1 MRHNA, CDR2 SNTAGT. The CDR3 length is 17 residues. The V and J ends lost 10 bases and 6 bases, in that order; junction bases with no gene match: 17. CDR3 residues: CATSASGGSLAVNEQFF. The CDR3 DNA is TGTGCCACCTCGGCTAGCGGGGGGTCCCTGGCTGTCAATGAGCAGTTCTTC.

The J gene is TRBJ2-7, the V gene TRBV5-1, with 9 bases lining up with TRBD1. Per the germline V gene, CDR1 is SGHRS and CDR2 is YFSETQ. Unmatched junction bases numbered 10, after V lost 4 bases and J lost 5 bases. The CDR3 length is 15 residues. CDR3 protein: CASSQSPGTGNEQYF. In DNA, the CDR3 is TGCGCCAGCAGCCAAAGTCCCGGGACAGGGAACGAGCAGTACTTC.

The chain joins TRBV11-3 to TRBJ2-1, with D maybe TRBD2 (6 bases). The CDR3 runs to 13 residues. Deletions cut 5 bases from V and 8 bases from J, with 13 bases between. CDR1 and CDR2 (germline): SGHNT, YENEEA. As DNA, the CDR3 is TGTGCCAGCAGCCTGGAGGGAATCGATGAGCAGTTCTTC. As protein: CASSLEGIDEQFF.

V is TRBV28 and J is TRBJ2-1; tentative D call: TRBD1 (5 bases). Germline CDR1 and CDR2: MDHEN and SYDVKM. The CDR3 loop spans 12 amino acids. V was clipped by 5 bases and J by 6 bases, with 8 bases between them. As DNA, the CDR3 is TGTGCCAGCAGTACGACAGCCAATGAGCAGTTCTTC. It translates to CASSTTANEQFF.

The V and J genes are TRBV15 and TRBJ2-3; 13 nucleotides line up with TRBD2. V lost 8 bases to trimming and J lost 4 bases; unmatched junction nucleotides: 6. Germline V gene sequence: CDR1 LNHNV, CDR2 YYDKDF (reference sequence). The CDR3 is 15 residues long. The CDR3 DNA reads as TGTGCCACCGGATGGACTAGCGGGGGCGCAGATACGCAGTATTTT. Protein: CATGWTSGGADTQYF. Variable domain in full (rest from reference TRBV15 and TRBJ2-3): DAMVIQNPRYQVTQFGKPVTLSCSQTLNHNVMYWYQQKSSQAPKLLFHYYDKDFNNEADTPDNFQSRRPNTSFCFLDIRSPGLGDTAMYLCATGWTSGGADTQYFGPGTRLTVL.

The V call is TRBV11-3, the J call TRBJ2-1; D is unclear. The V end was cut by 1 base, the J end by 8 bases, with 30 bases between. Germline V CDR1 and CDR2: SGHNT, YENEEA. The CDR3 consists of 20 residues. Written as DNA, the CDR3 is TGTGCCAGCAGCTTAGGTCTTCCAGGTGTGAGAACTGAATTCCCCGATGAGCAGTTCTTC. Amino acid sequence: CASSLGLPGVRTEFPDEQFF.

The rearrangement uses TRBV5-6 and TRBJ1-4, with 7 bases fitting TRBD1. This CDR3 region has 14 residues. The V and J ends lost 0 bases and 10 bases, in that order; junction bases with no gene match: 6. Per the germline V gene, CDR1 is SGHDT and CDR2 is YYEEEE. In nucleotides, the CDR3 is TGTGCCAGCAGCTTGGGGGACAGCGCCCTAAAACTGTTTTTT. The encoded protein is CASSLGDSALKLFF.

For this clone: One end of the junction does not line up with germline, which may come from a read error. For the CDR3, the DNA is TGCGCCAGCAGCCACGGAAGGGGACAGGACACCGGGGAGCTGTTTTTT. Translating it yields CASSHGRGQDTGELFF. The chain combines TRBV5-8 with TRBJ2-2; 8 positions match TRBD1. CDR1 SGHTS and CDR2 YDEGEE come from the germline V gene. This CDR3 has 16 amino acids.

The V and J genes are TRBV10-3 and TRBJ2-7; 9 bases line up with TRBD2. Per the germline V gene, CDR1 is ENHRY and CDR2 is SYGVKD. The CDR3 totals 14 residues. Losses at the gene ends were 5 bases for V and 4 bases for J; bases not matched to a gene: 6. CDR3 bases: TGTGCCATCAGTCTAGGAGCGGGGGGTTACGAGCAGTACTTC. It translates to CAISLGAGGYEQYF.

The chain recombines TRBV18 with TRBJ1-5, with 10 positions matching TRBD1. The germline V gene encodes CDR1 KGHSH and CDR2 LQKENI. There are 14 residues in the CDR3. V dropped 3 bases and J dropped 4; count of bases not matched to a gene: 0. CDR3 sequence reads: CASSPGQGNQPQHF. In DNA, the CDR3 is TGTGCCAGCTCACCGGGACAGGGGAATCAGCCCCAGCATTTT.

The chain links TRBV7-2 to TRBJ2-3; D not resolved. Trimming shortened V by 5 bases and J by 1 base, and 10 bases separated the two germline ends. The CDR3 consists of 14 residues. Germline V gene data show CDR1 as SGHTA and CDR2 as FQGNSA. The CDR3 sequence is CASSPPGGTDTQYF. The CDR3 DNA is TGTGCCAGCAGCCCCCCCGGTGGCACAGATACGCAGTATTTT.

This rearrangement joins TRBV7-2 to TRBJ2-5; 9 positions agree with TRBD2. This CDR3 region has 16 residues. Germline V gene data show CDR1 as SGHTA and CDR2 as FQGNSA. The V and J ends lost 1 base and 5 bases, in that order; junction bases with no gene match: 8. The CDR3 region is CASSLVAGGPGETQYF. CDR3 coding DNA: TGTGCCAGCAGCTTAGTCGCGGGAGGGCCGGGGGAGACCCAGTACTTC. Full variable domain (remainder filled in from reference TRBV7-2 and TRBJ2-5): GAGVSQSPSNKVTEKGKDVELRCDPISGHTALYWYRQSLGQGLEFLIYFQGNSAPDKSGLPSDRFSAERTGGSVSTLTIQRTQQEDSAVYLCASSLVAGGPGETQYFGPGTRLLVL.

The chain recombines TRBV10-3 with TRBJ1-1, with D possibly matching TRBD1 (5 bases). V was trimmed by 6 bases and J by 4 bases, leaving 12 bases between them. Germline CDR1 reads ENHRY; CDR2 reads SYGVKD. This CDR3 has 13 residues. This CDR3 is CAISPGTVTEAFF. The CDR3 bases are TGTGCCATCAGCCCGGGGACGGTCACTGAAGCTTTCTTT.

J is TRBJ2-3 and V is TRBV2, with TRBD2 identical over 13 bases. V lost 11 bases and J lost 2; bases outside the gene matches: 4. CDR1 SNHLY and CDR2 FYNNEI come from the germline V gene. The CDR3 consists of 14 residues. The CDR3, as DNA: TGTGCCGGGGGACTAGCGGGAATCACAGATACGCAGTATTTT. Translated: CAGGLAGITDTQYF.

Relative to its sample, this clone is large. The chain employs TRBV28 and TRBJ2-1, with 7 nucleotides matching TRBD2. The V segment lost 9 bases and the J segment 2 bases; nucleotides outside the gene matches: 4. Per germline, CDR1 MDHEN and CDR2 SYDVKM. CDR3 length: 13 residues. The CDR3 region is CASWEGTYNEQFF. CDR3 coding DNA: TGTGCCAGTTGGGAGGGGACCTACAATGAGCAGTTCTTC.

J is TRBJ2-5 and V is TRBV29-1, with 8 bases fitting TRBD2. In germline, CDR1 is SQVTM, CDR2 ANQGSEA. The CDR3 runs to 13 residues. The ends lost 5 bases at V and 5 bases at J; junction bases unmatched: 7. The CDR3 protein is CSVSRGVEETQYF. The CDR3 bases are TGCAGCGTTTCGCGGGGGGTTGAGGAGACCCAGTACTTC.